Shown below are 16 T cell receptor beta chains from a single sample sequenced in a study of T cell responses to AZD1222 COVID-19 vaccine. Using immunoSEQ multiplex PCR, the repertoire was profiled, and TCRdb retains in-frame clones only, with some absent. The data show approximately 150,000 clones, roughly 90% seen once. Sequenced here: peripheral blood, sampled 28 days after the second dose of the MenACWY control vaccine. These receptors all come from an adult who received the MenACWY meningococcal vaccine as a control.

This clone was seen more than once but under ten times. The chain couples TRBV5-4 to TRBJ1-4, with 7 bases that match TRBD1. Germline V lookup: CDR1 SGHNT, CDR2 YYREEE (reference sequence). The CDR3 is 15 residues long. V shed 4 bases and J 7 bases; nucleotides not matched to a gene: 10. CDR3 protein: CASSAHRGVREKLFF. In DNA, the CDR3 is TGTGCCAGCAGCGCTCACAGGGGTGTGCGTGAAAAACTGTTTTTT.

This chain uses TRBV2 with TRBJ2-1; D remains ambiguous. The CDR3 contains 14 residues. Germline V gene lookup returns CDR1 SNHLY and CDR2 FYNNEI. Trimming removed 4 bases from V and 0 bases from J, with 7 bases in between. The CDR3 nucleotides are TGTGCCAGCAGTGTATCATACTCCTACAATGAGCAGTTCTTC. Translating gives CASSVSYSYNEQFF.

The CDR3 loop reads CASSLRGIDDEQYF. CDR3 sequence (DNA): TGTGCCAGCTCACTGCGGGGAATAGACGACGAGCAGTACTTC. This chain links TRBV18 with TRBJ2-7, with D possibly matching TRBD2 (6 bases). Germline V gene data show CDR1 as KGHSH and CDR2 as LQKENI. The CDR3 has 14 residues. V dropped 4 bases and J dropped 5 bases, with 15 bases sitting between them. The full variable domain, in which reference TRBV18 and TRBJ2-7 provide the parts outside the CDR3, is NAGVMQNPRHLVRRRGQEARLRCSPMKGHSHVYWYRQLPEEGLKFMVYLQKENIIDESGMPKERFSAEFPKEGPSILRIQQVVRGDSAAYFCASSLRGIDDEQYFGPGTRLTVT.

This clone was counted only a few times. V gene TRBV7-2 combines with J gene TRBJ1-3, with D uncertain. CDR3 size: 14 residues. Trimming cost V 0 bases and J 0 bases, with 3 bases left between them. The germline gives CDR1 SGHTA, CDR2 FQGNSA. CDR3 residues: CASSLAGSGNTIYF. Written as DNA, the CDR3 is TGTGCCAGCAGCTTAGCAGGCTCTGGAAACACCATATATTTT.

This clone has a handful of counts. This chain joins TRBV7-2 and TRBJ2-3, with 9 bases fitting TRBD1. The ends lost 5 bases at V and 4 bases at J; junction bases unmatched: 4. The germline gives CDR1 SGHTA, CDR2 FQGNSA. CDR3 length equals 14 residues. The CDR3 protein is CASSRDRGSDTQYF. The CDR3 DNA reads TGTGCCAGCAGCCGTGACAGGGGGTCAGATACGCAGTATTTT.

The V call is TRBV20-1, the J call TRBJ1-1; D remains unclear. This CDR3 is 8 amino acids long. Germline V CDR1 and CDR2: DFQATT, SNEGSKA (reference sequence). CDR3 bases: TGCCTCCCAGTAGAAGCTTTCTTT. Encoded protein: CLPVEAFF.

Details on this clone: The limits of the CDR3 on the DNA are not certain, so only TCRdb's listed CDR3 is given. The rearrangement links TRBV7-3 to TRBJ2-1. Counting both end residues, the CDR3 totals 19 amino acids. Germline CDR1 and CDR2: SGHTA and FQGTGA. CDR3 residues: CASSKDSTSGLEPYNEQFF.

The gene calls are TRBV7-2 and TRBJ2-1, with a possible D match to TRBD2 (6 bases). This CDR3 has 14 amino acids. In germline, CDR1 is SGHTA, CDR2 FQGNSA. V was shortened by 0 bases and J by 7 bases, with 10 bases between the two germline ends. As DNA, the CDR3 is TGTGCCAGCAGCTTAGCGCGGGGACGTAATGAGCAGTTCTTC. Translating it yields CASSLARGRNEQFF.

The chain joins TRBV4-2 to TRBJ1-1, with D possibly being TRBD1 (6 bases). From germline, CDR1 is LGHNA and CDR2 YNFKEQ. V was clipped by 0 bases and J by 1 base, with 12 bases between them. The CDR3 sequence is 16 residues long. This chain's CDR3 is CASSQEGGQRNTEAFF. CDR3 sequence (DNA): TGTGCCAGCAGCCAAGAAGGGGGGCAGCGGAACACTGAAGCTTTCTTT.

The chain carries TRBV3-1 (or the pseudogene TRBV3-2) and TRBJ1-5; no definite D call. The CDR3 totals 16 residues. From germline, CDR1 is LGHDT and CDR2 YNNKEL (reference sequence). Trimming pared 4 bases from V and 2 bases from J, leaving 15 bases between. CDR3 DNA: TGTGCCAGCAGCCCCCGTGGGCAGTATCGCAATCAGCCCCAGCATTTT. Translating it yields CASSPRGQYRNQPQHF.

CDR3 region: CASGLGVPGELFF. CDR3 coding DNA: TGTGCTAGTGGTTTGGGGGTCCCCGGGGAGCTGTTTTTT. The V gene is TRBV12-5, the J gene TRBJ2-2, with D hard to call. V shed 1 base and J shed 6 bases, with 6 bases lying between them. CDR1 is LGHNT and CDR2 is FRNRAP in the germline V gene. The CDR3 is 13 amino acids.

In its sample, this clone was seen a few times. The chain links TRBV5-8 to TRBJ1-5; D possibly corresponds to TRBD1 (5 bases). V was pared by 0 bases and J by 0 bases, with 7 bases between. Per the germline V gene, CDR1 is SGHTS and CDR2 is YDEGEE. The CDR3 runs to 15 residues. CDR3 nucleotides: TGTGCCAGCAGCTTGGGGGGCCATAGCAATCAGCCCCAGCATTTT. Translating it yields CASSLGGHSNQPQHF.

V gene TRBV30 combines with J gene TRBJ1-4; 8 positions agree with TRBD1. The J segment lost 6 bases and the V segment lost 3 bases, leaving 6 bases of the junction unmatched. The germline gives CDR1 GTSNPN, CDR2 SVGIG (reference sequence). This CDR3 comprises 14 residues. CDR3 residues: CAWSRGLGDEKLFF. DNA for the CDR3: TGTGCCTGGAGCAGGGGGCTTGGAGATGAAAAACTGTTTTTT.

The chain links TRBV6-2 or TRBV6-3 to TRBJ1-1; D is ambiguous. The CDR3 is made up of 14 amino acids. The germline V gene has CDR1 MNHEY and CDR2 SVGEGT. V gave up 6 bases and J gave up 0 bases, with 11 bases separating them. The CDR3 region has the DNA TGTGCCAGCAGCATCCATGGGGTGAACACTGAAGCTTTCTTT. Its protein is CASSIHGVNTEAFF.

V usage is TRBV7-2 and J usage is TRBJ1-2, with D unclear. Deletions cut 10 bases from V and 0 bases from J, with 12 bases between. Germline lookup yields CDR1 SGHTA and CDR2 FQGNSA. This CDR3 has 13 amino acids. CDR3 in DNA: TGTGCCACCGAGGGAAGAGCTAACTATGGCTACACCTTC. This codes for CATEGRANYGYTF.

The chain employs TRBV18 and TRBJ1-5, with D possibly matching TRBD1 (6 bases). Trimming took 6 bases from V and 10 from J, leaving 19 bases between them. In germline, CDR1 is KGHSH, CDR2 LQKENI. The CDR3 has 14 residues. The CDR3 DNA reads TGTGCCAGCTCCCCGACAGCAGGGGTCGAACCCCAGCATTTT. It codes for CASSPTAGVEPQHF.